These 30 T cell receptor beta chains came from one sample sequenced in a study of T cell clones after liver transplantation. Assay: immunoSEQ multiplex PCR; the TCRdb copy retains only in-frame clones and omits some. The table includes 70,000 or so clones, more than 85% detected once. The sample here was CD4+ T cells from blood, taken less than 27 months after liver transplant. These receptors all stem from a human patient who received a liver transplant. A share of the T cells may be of graft donor origin.

The chain links TRBV11-2 to TRBJ1-2; D ambiguous. Germline assignment: CDR1 SGHAT and CDR2 FQNNGV. This CDR3 is 13 amino acids long. Trimming left V 3 bases short and J 2 bases short, with 7 bases between. The CDR3 sequence is CASSFNTNYGYTF. The CDR3 nucleotides are TGTGCCAGCAGCTTCAACACCAACTATGGCTACACCTTC.

The chain links TRBV28 to TRBJ2-5; 12 nucleotides agree with TRBD1. J lost 6 bases, V lost 7 bases, and 15 bases had no gene match. The V gene's germline CDR1 is MDHEN and CDR2 SYDVKM. The CDR3 length is 17 residues. The CDR3 DNA follows: TGTGCCAGCAATCATCAGGGGACAGGGGGCCGCCCGAAGACCCAGTACTTC. Translation: CASNHQGTGGRPKTQYF.

This chain connects TRBV28 to TRBJ1-3; D perhaps matches TRBD1 (5 bases). V lost 4 bases and J lost 0, with 7 bases in between. The CDR3 sequence is 14 residues long. Germline V gene data show CDR1 as MDHEN and CDR2 as SYDVKM. CDR3 amino acids: CASSSRASGNTIYF. As DNA, the CDR3 is TGTGCCAGCAGTTCCAGGGCCTCTGGAAACACCATATATTTT.

This chain joins TRBV7-2 and TRBJ2-7; D is unresolved. Germline V CDR1 and CDR2: SGHTA, FQGNSA. The CDR3 has 14 amino acids. V shed 1 base and J shed 6 bases, with 13 bases lying between them. The CDR3 DNA is TGTGCCAGCAGCTTAGGGTCAGGTCGGGTCGAGCAGTACTTC. Translation: CASSLGSGRVEQYF.

This clone was seen a single time. The chain has TRBV11-2 and TRBJ2-1; D remains unclear. There are 13 residues in the CDR3. V gave up 2 bases and J gave up 10 bases, with 12 bases separating them. CDR1 and CDR2 (germline): SGHAT, FQNNGV. CDR3 in DNA: TGTGCCAGCAGCTTATCACCTGGAACAGAGCAGTTCTTC. Protein product: CASSLSPGTEQFF.

This clone came up a few times. The chain's CDR3 is CASSLAGTENTEAFF. CDR3 coding DNA: TGCGCCAGCAGCTTGGCAGGGACGGAGAACACTGAAGCTTTCTTT. The V and J genes are TRBV5-1 and TRBJ1-1; D is possibly TRBD1 (5 bases). Germline V gene lookup returns CDR1 SGHRS and CDR2 YFSETQ. The CDR3 runs 15 residues. Trimming pared 0 bases from V and 1 base from J, leaving 10 bases between.

The chain has TRBV5-6 and TRBJ1-5, with D unclear. The CDR3 contains 15 residues. The germline V gene has CDR1 SGHDT and CDR2 YYEEEE. Trimming pared 2 bases from V and 2 bases from J, leaving 11 bases between. CDR3 nucleotide sequence: TGTGCCAGCAGCTTCTACAGTCTCGGCAATCAGCCCCAGCATTTT. This encodes CASSFYSLGNQPQHF.

The chain has TRBV5-4 and TRBJ2-5; no clear D. Per the germline V gene, CDR1 is SGHNT and CDR2 is YYREEE (reference sequence). The ends were cut back, 0 bases at V and 3 bases at J, with 9 bases in the middle. The CDR3 sequence is 14 residues long. The CDR3 nucleotides are TGTGCCAGCAGCTTGGCCGGCAGAGAAGAGACCCAGTACTTC. Protein product: CASSLAGREETQYF. The full variable domain, rest sourced from reference TRBV5-4 and TRBJ2-5, is ETGVTQSPTHLIKTRGQQVTLRCSSQSGHNTVSWYQQALGQGPQFIFQYYREEENGRGNFPPRFSGLQFPNYSSELNVNALELDDSALYLCASSLAGREETQYFGPGTRLLVL.

The CDR3 nucleotides are TGTGCCATCAGTGAGTCGACAACCTACGAGCAGTACTTC. Encoded protein: CAISESTTYEQYF. The rearrangement links TRBV10-3 to TRBJ2-7; D remains unclear. CDR3 size: 13 residues. With 0 bases removed from V and 2 bases from J, the gap between germline ends came to 5 bases. Germline V gene data show CDR1 as ENHRY and CDR2 as SYGVKD.

V gene TRBV4-2 combines with J gene TRBJ1-1; tentatively, D is TRBD1 (5 bases). The length of the CDR3 is 18 residues. Looked up from germline, CDR1 is LGHNA and CDR2 is YNFKEQ. Trimming left V 3 bases short and J 4 bases short, with 24 bases between. CDR3 sequence (DNA): TGTGCCAGCAGCCAGGATGGCTTGGGACGGCCGCGTCCCACTGAAGCTTTCTTT. This encodes CASSQDGLGRPRPTEAFF.

This clone was found once. The chain links TRBV18 to TRBJ2-5; D call uncertain. Trimming took off 2 bases at V and 1 base at J, with 8 bases between the two ends. The germline V gene has CDR1 KGHSH and CDR2 LQKENI. The CDR3 is 14 amino acids. The CDR3 spells CASSPEWGQETQYF. DNA for the CDR3: TGTGCCAGCTCACCAGAGTGGGGCCAAGAGACCCAGTACTTC.

This chain's CDR3 is CASSPLGLAGGWYEQYF. DNA of the CDR3: TGTGCCAGCAGCCCTCTTGGACTAGCGGGAGGGTGGTACGAGCAGTACTTC. The rearrangement joins TRBV7-9 to TRBJ2-7, with 15 bases aligning to TRBD2. Germline V gene lookup returns CDR1 SEHNR and CDR2 FQNEAQ (reference sequence). This CDR3 spans 17 amino acids. The V and J ends lost 5 bases and 4 bases, in that order; junction bases with no gene match: 9.

This clone was found once. The V and J genes are TRBV2 and TRBJ2-7, with D possibly TRBD1 on 5 matching bases. Germline-derived CDR1 and CDR2 are SNHLY and FYNNEI. The CDR3 is 13 amino acids. Trimming took 6 bases from V and 7 from J, leaving 16 bases between them. The CDR3: CASSQGVKREQYF. CDR3 DNA sequence: TGTGCCAGCAGCCAAGGGGTGAAAAGGGAGCAGTACTTC.

This chain links TRBV2 with TRBJ2-2; 7 bases align to TRBD2. The CDR3 contains 14 residues. Germline V gives CDR1 SNHLY, CDR2 FYNNEI. V shed 10 bases and J 6 bases; nucleotides not matched to a gene: 11. Written as DNA, the CDR3 is TGTGCCACCCGCCAGGGAGGGCCATCCGGGGAGCTGTTTTTT. This gives the protein CATRQGGPSGELFF. Using reference TRBV2 and TRBJ2-2 for the parts outside the CDR3, the full variable domain is EPEVTQTPSHQVTQMGQEVILRCVPISNHLYFYWYRQILGQKVEFLVSFYNNEISEKSEIFDDQFSVERPDGSNFTLKIRSTKLEDSAMYFCATRQGGPSGELFFGEGSRLTVL.

A single count supports this clone. This chain uses TRBV18 with TRBJ2-3, with 12 bases identical to TRBD2. The germline gives CDR1 KGHSH, CDR2 LQKENI. The CDR3 runs to 15 residues. V lost 3 bases and J lost 6; bases outside the gene matches: 4. The CDR3 DNA reads as TGTGCCAGCTCACCTCTAGCGGGAGGGAGCGATACGCAGTATTTT. This encodes CASSPLAGGSDTQYF. The full variable domain, completed using reference TRBV18 and TRBJ2-3, is NAGVMQNPRHLVRRRGQEARLRCSPMKGHSHVYWYRQLPEEGLKFMVYLQKENIIDESGMPKERFSAEFPKEGPSILRIQQVVRGDSAAYFCASSPLAGGSDTQYFGPGTRLTVL.

The chain is built from TRBV27 and TRBJ2-5; D perhaps matches TRBD1 (6 bases). Germline V gene sequence: CDR1 MNHEY, CDR2 SMNVEV (reference sequence). Trimming left V 1 base short and J 1 base short, with 7 bases between. The CDR3 contains 14 residues. The CDR3 DNA follows: TGTGCCAGCAGTTTATTGGGGGCCCAAGAGACCCAGTACTTC. It yields the protein CASSLLGAQETQYF.

This chain connects TRBV6-6 to TRBJ1-5; D gene unclear. Germline CDR1 and CDR2: MNHNY and SVGAGI (reference sequence). The CDR3 extends over 14 amino acids. V was clipped by 5 bases and J by 0 bases, with 8 bases between them. CDR3 sequence: CASSRRDSNQPQHF. The CDR3 DNA reads TGTGCCAGCAGTCGCCGGGATAGCAATCAGCCCCAGCATTTT.

The CDR3 sequence: CASSFSTAGAGEQFF. The DNA for the CDR3 is TGTGCCAGCAGTTTCTCGACAGCGGGAGCGGGTGAGCAGTTCTTC. V and J are TRBV7-2 and TRBJ2-1; 8 bases are shared with TRBD2. The CDR3 length is 15 residues. Trimming removed 6 bases from V and 9 bases from J; junction bases left unmatched: 13. CDR1 and CDR2 (germline): SGHTA, FQGNSA.

The rearrangement links TRBV28 to TRBJ1-1; the match to TRBD1 covers 7 bases. There are 13 residues in the CDR3. Germline trimming cut 5 bases from V and 2 bases from J; bases unmatched to any gene: 2. CDR1 and CDR2 (germline): MDHEN, SYDVKM. The CDR3 DNA follows: TGTGCCAGCAGTGGGACAGATAACACTGAAGCTTTCTTT. Its protein is CASSGTDNTEAFF.

This rearrangement joins TRBV28 to TRBJ2-5; TRBD2 matches 8 bases. The germline CDR1 and CDR2 sequences are MDHEN and SYDVKM. With 8 bases clipped from V and 5 bases from J, the junction kept 16 bases outside the gene matches. The CDR3 loop spans 16 amino acids. The CDR3 sequence: CASVNIAGTLGETQYF. The CDR3 region has the DNA TGTGCCAGCGTCAACATAGCGGGGACCCTTGGGGAGACCCAGTACTTC. The variable domain in full, with the rest retrieved from reference TRBV28 and TRBJ2-5, is DVKVTQSSRYLVKRTGEKVFLECVQDMDHENMFWYRQDPGLGLRLIYFSYDVKMKEKGDIPEGYSVSREKKERFSLILESASTNQTSMYLCASVNIAGTLGETQYFGPGTRLLVL.

V and J are TRBV11-2 and TRBJ2-3; D not certain. Germline CDR1 and CDR2: SGHAT and FQNNGV. CDR3 length equals 14 residues. Trimming pared 1 base from V and 4 bases from J, leaving 9 bases between. The CDR3, as DNA: TGTGCCAGCAGCTTAGTTCTCACCCCAGATACGCAGTATTTT. It yields the protein CASSLVLTPDTQYF.

The chain uses TRBV5-1 and TRBJ2-5, with D maybe TRBD2 (6 bases). This CDR3 contains 14 residues. The germline gives CDR1 SGHRS, CDR2 YFSETQ. V was shortened by 3 bases and J by 6 bases, with 15 bases between the two germline ends. The CDR3 nucleotides are TGCGCCAGCAGCTCGGAGGGCTCAGTGCAGACCCAGTACTTC. It is translated as CASSSEGSVQTQYF.

This rearrangement joins TRBV6-1 to TRBJ2-7; D remains unclear. Germline assignment: CDR1 MNHNS and CDR2 SASEGT. The CDR3 totals 13 residues. V lost 6 bases and J 3 bases, leaving 12 bases between the germline ends. CDR3 in amino acids: CASRRASFYEQYF. CDR3 coding DNA: TGTGCCAGCAGAAGGGCCTCCTTCTACGAGCAGTACTTC.

The chain joins TRBV19 to TRBJ2-7; D is possibly TRBD1 (6 bases). The V gene lost 4 bases and the J gene lost 3 bases, with 10 bases spanning the gap. Germline V gene data show CDR1 as LNHDA and CDR2 as SQIVND (reference sequence). The CDR3 contains 13 residues. This CDR3 is CASSKGHNYEQYF. CDR3 coding DNA: TGTGCCAGTAGTAAGGGACACAACTACGAGCAGTACTTC.

The rearrangement joins TRBV2 to TRBJ2-2; 8 nucleotides align to TRBD1. Unmatched junction bases numbered 1, after V lost 7 bases and J lost 3 bases. This CDR3 has 13 amino acids. Per the germline V gene, CDR1 is SNHLY and CDR2 is FYNNEI. CDR3 DNA sequence: TGTGCCAGCAAGGACAGGGACACCGGGGAGCTGTTTTTT. Amino acid sequence: CASKDRDTGELFF.

DNA of the CDR3: TGCGCCAGCAGTCTTCTCAGGTACACCGGGGAGCTGTTTTTT. Its protein is CASSLLRYTGELFF. This chain joins TRBV23-1 and TRBJ2-2; no reliable D call. TRBV23-1 is sorted into the ORF group, with uncertain function. V lost 4 bases and J lost 3, with 9 bases in between. The CDR3 totals 14 residues.

The chain employs TRBV5-1 and TRBJ2-7, with TRBD2 matching over 9 bases. Germline V gene lookup returns CDR1 SGHRS and CDR2 YFSETQ. V trimming: 0 bases; J trimming: 0 bases; junction bases outside the gene matches: 1. The CDR3 runs 15 residues. The CDR3 DNA sequence: TGCGCCAGCAGCTTGGTTAGCGGGGGCTCCTACGAGCAGTACTTC. This translates into CASSLVSGGSYEQYF.

J is TRBJ1-1 and V is TRBV9; unclear D gene. The CDR3 is made up of 12 amino acids. From germline, CDR1 is SGDLS and CDR2 YYNGEE. Trimming took 4 bases from V and 11 from J, leaving 15 bases between them. CDR3 sequence: CASSPPTGSAFF. CDR3 in DNA: TGTGCCAGCAGCCCCCCCACCGGTTCGGCTTTCTTT.

The V gene is TRBV5-4, the J gene TRBJ2-3, with 15 bases that match TRBD2. CDR1 and CDR2 from the germline V gene are SGHNT and YYREEE (reference sequence). The CDR3 length is 15 residues. The J segment lost 8 bases and the V segment lost 3 bases, leaving 4 bases of the junction unmatched. The CDR3 bases are TGTGCCAGCAGCTATCCGGGACTAGCGGGGGGTACGCAGTATTTT. This encodes CASSYPGLAGGTQYF.

This sequence joins TRBV15 and TRBJ2-1; 9 nucleotides line up with TRBD2. The CDR3 has 17 amino acids. Germline V CDR1 and CDR2: LNHNV, YYDKDF (reference sequence). Trimming at V came to 0 bases and at J to 7 bases, leaving 10 bases not matched to a gene. CDR3 coding DNA: TGTGCCACCAGCAGAGATGTGCGGGAGGGCCGATGGAATGAGCAGTTCTTC. It encodes CATSRDVREGRWNEQFF.